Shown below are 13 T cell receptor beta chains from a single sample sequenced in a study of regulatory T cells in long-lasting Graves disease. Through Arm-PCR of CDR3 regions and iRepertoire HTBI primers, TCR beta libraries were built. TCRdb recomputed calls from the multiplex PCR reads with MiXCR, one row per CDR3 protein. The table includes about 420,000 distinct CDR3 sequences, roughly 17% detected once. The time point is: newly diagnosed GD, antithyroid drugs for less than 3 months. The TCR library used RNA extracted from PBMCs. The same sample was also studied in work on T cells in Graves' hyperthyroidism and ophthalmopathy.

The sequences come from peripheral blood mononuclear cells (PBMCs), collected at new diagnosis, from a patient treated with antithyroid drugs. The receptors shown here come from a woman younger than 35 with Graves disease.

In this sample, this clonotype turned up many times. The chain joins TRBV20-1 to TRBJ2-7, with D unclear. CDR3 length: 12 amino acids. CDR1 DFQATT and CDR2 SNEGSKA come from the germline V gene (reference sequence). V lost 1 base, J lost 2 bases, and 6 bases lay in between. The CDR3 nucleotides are TGCAGTGCTAGAGTCGGCCCCTACGAGCAGTACTTC. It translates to CSARVGPYEQYF.

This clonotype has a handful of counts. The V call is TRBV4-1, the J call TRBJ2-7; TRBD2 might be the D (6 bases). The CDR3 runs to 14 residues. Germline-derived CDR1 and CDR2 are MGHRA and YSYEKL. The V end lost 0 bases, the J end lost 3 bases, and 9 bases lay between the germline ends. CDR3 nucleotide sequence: TGCGCCAGCAGCCAAGAAGGACTAAACTACGAGCAGTACTTC. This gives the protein CASSQEGLNYEQYF.

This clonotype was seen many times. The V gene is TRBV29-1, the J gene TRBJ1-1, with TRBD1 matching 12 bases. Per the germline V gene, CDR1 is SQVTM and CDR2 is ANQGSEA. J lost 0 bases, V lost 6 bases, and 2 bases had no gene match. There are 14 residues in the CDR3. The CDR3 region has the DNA TGCAGCGTCGGGACAGGGGGCATGAACACTGAAGCTTTCTTT. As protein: CSVGTGGMNTEAFF.

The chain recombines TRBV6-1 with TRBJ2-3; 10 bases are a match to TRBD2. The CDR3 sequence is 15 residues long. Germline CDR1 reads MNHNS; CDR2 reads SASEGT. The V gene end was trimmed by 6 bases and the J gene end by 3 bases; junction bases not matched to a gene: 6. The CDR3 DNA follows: TGTGCCAGCAGCGGGAGCGGGAGGGAAACAGATACGCAGTATTTT. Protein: CASSGSGRETDTQYF.

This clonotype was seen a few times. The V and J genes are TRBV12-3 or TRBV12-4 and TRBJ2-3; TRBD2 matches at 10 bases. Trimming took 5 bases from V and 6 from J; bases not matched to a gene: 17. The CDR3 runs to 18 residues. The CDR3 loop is CASSLLRLASGSLDTQYF. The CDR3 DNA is TGTGCCAGCAGTCTCCTTCGTTTGGCTAGCGGGAGTCTGGATACGCAGTATTTT.

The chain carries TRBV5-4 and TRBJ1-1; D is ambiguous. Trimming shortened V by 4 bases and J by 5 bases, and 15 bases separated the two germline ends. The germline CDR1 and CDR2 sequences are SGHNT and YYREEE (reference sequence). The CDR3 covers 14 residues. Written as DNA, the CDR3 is TGTGCCAGCAGCCCTGAAGGGCCTAGGACTGAAGCTTTCTTT. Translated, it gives CASSPEGPRTEAFF.

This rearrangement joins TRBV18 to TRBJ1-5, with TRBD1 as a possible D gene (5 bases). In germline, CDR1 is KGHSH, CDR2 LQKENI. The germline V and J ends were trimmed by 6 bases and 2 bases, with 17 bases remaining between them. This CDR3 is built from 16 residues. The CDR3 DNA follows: TGTGCCAGCTCGCAACCAGGGTCCGGGCGCAATCAGCCCCAGCATTTT. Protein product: CASSQPGSGRNQPQHF.

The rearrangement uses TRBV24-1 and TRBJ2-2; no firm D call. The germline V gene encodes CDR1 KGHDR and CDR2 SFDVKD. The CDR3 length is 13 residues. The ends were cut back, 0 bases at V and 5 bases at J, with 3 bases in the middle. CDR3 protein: CATSDLQTGELFF. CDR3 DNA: TGTGCCACCAGTGATTTGCAAACCGGGGAGCTGTTTTTT.

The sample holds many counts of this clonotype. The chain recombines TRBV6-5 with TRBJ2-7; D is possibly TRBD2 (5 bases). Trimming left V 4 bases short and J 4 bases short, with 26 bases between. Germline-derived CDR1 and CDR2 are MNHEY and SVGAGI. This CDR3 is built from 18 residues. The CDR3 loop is CASSSPGTKGGSTYEQYF. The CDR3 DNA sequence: TGTGCCAGCAGTTCTCCGGGAACCAAGGGTGGATCGACATACGAGCAGTACTTC.

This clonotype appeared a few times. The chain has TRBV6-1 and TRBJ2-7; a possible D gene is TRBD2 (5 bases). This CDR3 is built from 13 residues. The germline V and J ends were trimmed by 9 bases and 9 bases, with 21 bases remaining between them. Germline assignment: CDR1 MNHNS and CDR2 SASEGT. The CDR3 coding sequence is TGTGCCAGTAATCCACAGCCCGGGATAGGGCAGTACTTC. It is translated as CASNPQPGIGQYF.

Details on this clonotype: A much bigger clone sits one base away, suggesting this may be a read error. The CDR3 loop reads CAWTHYKEQFF. In DNA form, the CDR3 reads TGTGCCTGGACACATTACAAGGAGCAGTTCTTC. This chain uses TRBV30 with TRBJ2-1; no clear D. This CDR3 spans 11 amino acids. Germline V lookup: CDR1 GTSNPN, CDR2 SVGIG (reference sequence).

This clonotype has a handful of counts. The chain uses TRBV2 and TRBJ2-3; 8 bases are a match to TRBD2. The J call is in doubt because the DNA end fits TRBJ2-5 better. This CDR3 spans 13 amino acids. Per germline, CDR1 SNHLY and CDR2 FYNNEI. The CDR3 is CASSGASGETQYF. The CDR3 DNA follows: TGTGCCAGCAGTGGGGCTAGCGGGGAGACCCAGTACTTC.

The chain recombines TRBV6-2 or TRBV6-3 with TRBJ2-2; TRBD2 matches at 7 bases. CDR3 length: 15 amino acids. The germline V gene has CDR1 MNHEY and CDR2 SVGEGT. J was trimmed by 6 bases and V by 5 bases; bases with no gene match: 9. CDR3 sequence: CASSVITSEAGELFF. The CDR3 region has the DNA TGTGCCAGCAGTGTAATAACTAGCGAGGCCGGGGAGCTGTTTTTT.